This T cell receptor beta chain was observed in a study of post-analysis software for immune sequencing data. Overall study context: Secondary progressive, relapsing-remitting and progressive-relapsing multiple sclerosis were among the included disease courses. Regarding the study as a whole: When compared against controls, multiple sclerosis patients showed significantly lower normalized Chao1 diversity. Analysis by F measure revealed that same-batch samples clustered strongly together. TRBV5-6, TRBV5-1 and TRBV20-1 belonged to a set of a handful of TRBV segments that were more frequent in patients than controls.

Trimming took 1 base from V and 6 from J; bases not matched to a gene: 6. Germline values: CDR1 SGHTA, CDR2 FQGTGA. This CDR3 is 15 amino acids long. The TCR beta cDNA libraries carried unique molecular identifiers. The authors obtained roughly 500,000 cDNA molecules from approximately 1 to 10 million T cells. TCRdb used MiXCR to reprocess the PCR reads, holding one entry per CDR3 protein. The sample lists 350,000 to 450,000 distinct CDR3 sequences; less than 40% were seen once. Only a few counts were recorded for this clonotype. What it recognizes is unknown. The source of this sequence is a girl between 2 and 10 years old with multiple sclerosis. The chain combines TRBV7-3 with TRBJ1-1; TRBD1 aligns across 9 bases. The sequenced sample was blood. The CDR3 DNA is TGTGCCAGCAGCTTAAACACAGGGGGCTTCTCTGAAGCTTTCTTT. Amino acid sequence: CASSLNTGGFSEAFF.